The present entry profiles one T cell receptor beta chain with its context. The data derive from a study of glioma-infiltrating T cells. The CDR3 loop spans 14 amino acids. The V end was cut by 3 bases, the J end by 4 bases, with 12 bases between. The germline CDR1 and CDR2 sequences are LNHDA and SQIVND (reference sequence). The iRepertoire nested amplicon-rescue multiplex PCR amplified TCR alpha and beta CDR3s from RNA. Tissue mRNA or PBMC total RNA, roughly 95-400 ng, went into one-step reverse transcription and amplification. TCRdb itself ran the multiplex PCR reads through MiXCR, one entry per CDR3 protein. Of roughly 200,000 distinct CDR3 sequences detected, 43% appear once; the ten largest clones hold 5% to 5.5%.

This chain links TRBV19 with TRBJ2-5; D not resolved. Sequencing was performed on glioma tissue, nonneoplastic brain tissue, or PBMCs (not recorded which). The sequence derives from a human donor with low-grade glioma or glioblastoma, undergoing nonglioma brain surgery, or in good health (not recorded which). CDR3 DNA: TGTGCCAGTAGTATTAGTACGGAGCGAGAGACCCAGTACTTC. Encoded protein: CASSISTERETQYF.